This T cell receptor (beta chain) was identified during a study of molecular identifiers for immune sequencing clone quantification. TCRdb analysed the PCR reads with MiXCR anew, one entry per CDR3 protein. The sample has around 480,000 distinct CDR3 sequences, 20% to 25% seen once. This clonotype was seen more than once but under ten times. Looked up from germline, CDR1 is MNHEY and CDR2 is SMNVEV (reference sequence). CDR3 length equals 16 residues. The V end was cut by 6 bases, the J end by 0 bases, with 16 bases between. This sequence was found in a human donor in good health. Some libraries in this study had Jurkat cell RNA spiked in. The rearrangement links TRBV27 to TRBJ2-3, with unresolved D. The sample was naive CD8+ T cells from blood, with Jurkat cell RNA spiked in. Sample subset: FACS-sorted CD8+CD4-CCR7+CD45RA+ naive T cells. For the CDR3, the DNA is TGTGCCAGCAGCAAAGACGGATACCTTAGCACAGATACGCAGTATTTT. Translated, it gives CASSKDGYLSTDTQYF.